This T cell receptor (beta chain) is drawn from a study of T cell responses to AZD1222 COVID-19 vaccine. Study-wide background: Pooling covered second doses at about 4 or about 12 weeks. Study-wide findings and caveats: White British donors predominated, females outnumbered males, and clonal diversity was possibly underestimated. In all cases, repertoires were sampled only after the peak T cell response.

The CDR3 consists of 13 residues. The ends were cut back, 7 bases at V and 10 bases at J, with 20 bases in the middle. Germline-derived CDR1 and CDR2 are LGHNT and FRNRAP. The assay was immunoSEQ multiplex PCR, and TCRdb's table has in-frame clones only and misses some. This sample has some 130,000 clones; 75% to 90% occur once, and the top ten carry about 4%. As to this clone: What it binds is not known.

The sequence was obtained from an adult in good health. The sequenced sample was peripheral blood, obtained on day 0 of AZD1222 vaccination. V usage is TRBV12-5 and J usage is TRBJ2-7; D gene unclear. CDR3 DNA: TGTGCTAGTGAGTTCCCCCAGGTTCGGAAACAGTACTTC. This sequence encodes CASEFPQVRKQYF.